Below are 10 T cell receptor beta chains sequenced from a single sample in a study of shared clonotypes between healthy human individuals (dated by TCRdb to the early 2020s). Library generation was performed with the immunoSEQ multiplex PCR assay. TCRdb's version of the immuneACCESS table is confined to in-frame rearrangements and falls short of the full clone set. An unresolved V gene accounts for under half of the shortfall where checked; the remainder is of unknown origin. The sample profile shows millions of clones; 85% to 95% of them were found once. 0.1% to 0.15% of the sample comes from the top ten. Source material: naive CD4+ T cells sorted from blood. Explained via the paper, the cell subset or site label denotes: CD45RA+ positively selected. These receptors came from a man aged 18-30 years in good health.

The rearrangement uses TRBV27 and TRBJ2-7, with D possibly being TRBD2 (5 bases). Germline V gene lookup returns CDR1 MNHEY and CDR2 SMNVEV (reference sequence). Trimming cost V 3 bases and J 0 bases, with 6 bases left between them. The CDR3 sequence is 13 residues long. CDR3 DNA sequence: TGTGCCAGCAGTTTCGAGGGCTCCTACGAGCAGTACTTC. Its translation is CASSFEGSYEQYF.

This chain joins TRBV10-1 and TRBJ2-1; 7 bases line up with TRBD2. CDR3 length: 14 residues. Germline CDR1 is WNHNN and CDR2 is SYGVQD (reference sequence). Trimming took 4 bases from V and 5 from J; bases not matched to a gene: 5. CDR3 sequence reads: CASSARRGNNEQFF. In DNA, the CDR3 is TGCGCCAGCAGTGCGCGGCGGGGGAACAATGAGCAGTTCTTC.

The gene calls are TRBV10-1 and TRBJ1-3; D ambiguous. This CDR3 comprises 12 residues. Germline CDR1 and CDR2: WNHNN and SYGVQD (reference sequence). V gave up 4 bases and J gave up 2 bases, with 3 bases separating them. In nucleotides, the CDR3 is TGCGCCAGCAGTGTGCCTGGAAACACCATATATTTT. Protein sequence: CASSVPGNTIYF.

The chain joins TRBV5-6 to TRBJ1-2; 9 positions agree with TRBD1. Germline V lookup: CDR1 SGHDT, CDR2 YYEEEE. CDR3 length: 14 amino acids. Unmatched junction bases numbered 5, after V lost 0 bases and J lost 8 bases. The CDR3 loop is CASSLENRGRGYTF. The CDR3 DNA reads TGTGCCAGCAGCTTGGAGAACAGGGGGCGAGGCTACACCTTC.

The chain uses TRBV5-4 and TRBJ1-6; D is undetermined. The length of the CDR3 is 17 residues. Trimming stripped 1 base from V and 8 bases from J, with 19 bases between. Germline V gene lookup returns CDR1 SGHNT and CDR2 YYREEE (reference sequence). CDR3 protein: CASSLKGLPRSDSPLHF. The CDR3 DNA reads TGTGCCAGCAGCTTGAAAGGCTTACCGCGGTCTGATTCACCCCTCCACTTT.

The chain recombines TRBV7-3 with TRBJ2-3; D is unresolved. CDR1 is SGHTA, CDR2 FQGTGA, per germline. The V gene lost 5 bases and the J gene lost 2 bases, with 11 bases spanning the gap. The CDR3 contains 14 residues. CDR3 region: CASSPWGNTDTQYF. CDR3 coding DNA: TGTGCCAGCAGCCCCTGGGGAAACACAGATACGCAGTATTTT.

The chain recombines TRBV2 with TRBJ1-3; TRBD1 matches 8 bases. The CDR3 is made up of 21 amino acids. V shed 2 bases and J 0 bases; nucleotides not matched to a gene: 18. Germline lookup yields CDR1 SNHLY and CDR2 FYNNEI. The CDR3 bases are TGTGCCAGCAGTGAATTTGTGGAGGCAGGGGGCCAGAAAAACTCTGGAAACACCATATATTTT. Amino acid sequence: CASSEFVEAGGQKNSGNTIYF.

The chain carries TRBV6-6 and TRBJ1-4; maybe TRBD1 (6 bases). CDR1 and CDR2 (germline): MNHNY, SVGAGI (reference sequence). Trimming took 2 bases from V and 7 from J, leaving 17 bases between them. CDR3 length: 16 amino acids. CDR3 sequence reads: CASSYGATGLGEKLFF. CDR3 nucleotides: TGTGCCAGCAGTTACGGGGCGACAGGCCTAGGTGAAAAACTGTTTTTT.

The CDR3 spells CASSRTTGEETQYF. For the CDR3, the DNA is TGTGCCAGCTCAAGAACGACAGGGGAGGAGACCCAGTACTTC. This chain uses TRBV18 with TRBJ2-5; the match to TRBD1 covers 8 bases. J was trimmed by 5 bases and V by 5 bases; bases with no gene match: 7. The CDR3 spans 14 residues. The germline V gene has CDR1 KGHSH and CDR2 LQKENI.

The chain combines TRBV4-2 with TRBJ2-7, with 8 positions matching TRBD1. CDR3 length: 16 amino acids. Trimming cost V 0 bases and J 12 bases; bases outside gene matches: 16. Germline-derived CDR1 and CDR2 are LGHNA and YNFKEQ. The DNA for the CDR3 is TGTGCCAGCAGCCAAGATAGGACAGGGCCCTCCCCCCTGCGGTACTTC. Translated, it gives CASSQDRTGPSPLRYF.